This T cell receptor beta chain stems from a study of shared clonotypes between healthy human individuals. General observations from the study: The naive CD4 repertoires of a handful of donors were compared, and 5% to 6.5% of clonotypes were shared. For sorted subsets, rarefaction showed incomplete sequencing despite large depth.

Sorted-subset replicate PCRs used approximately 180 ng of genomic DNA. This amount corresponded to some 32,000 T cell genomes. Measured with immunoSEQ multiplex PCR; TCRdb has only the in-frame clones, and not every one. The table lists 1.6 million or so clones, 96% of them singletons. The donors were all Caucasian adults (living in Nashville, Tennessee). Turning to this clone: Its cognate antigen is unknown.

Input material: naive CD4+ T cells sorted from blood. Subset given: CD45RA+ positively selected. This clonotype originated in a man aged 30 to 39 in good health.

The DNA for the CDR3 is TGCGCCAGCAGCCTCGGGGGATCGGGAAACACCGGGGAGCTGTTTTTT. Protein product: CASSLGGSGNTGELFF. The gene calls are TRBV5-1 and TRBJ2-2, with D perhaps TRBD2 (6 bases). Looked up from germline, CDR1 is SGHRS and CDR2 is YFSETQ. Trimming took 4 bases from V and 2 from J, leaving 15 bases between them. The CDR3 covers 16 residues.